The rows below give T cell receptor beta chains drawn from one sample of a study of shared clonotypes between healthy human individuals. Repertoires were generated with immunoSEQ multiplex PCR, while TCRdb's copy carries only in-frame clones and drops some. The sample yields approximately 530,000 clones, 95% to 96% seen once. The sample was naive CD4+ T cells sorted from blood. These receptors originate from a woman aged 25 to 45 in good health. Both conserved end residues are part of each CDR3. A D gene is named only where the DNA matches it firmly. The size field is filled for only some rows; it gives once, few, many or a size class.

V: TRBV29-1
D: TRBD1
J: TRBJ2-5
size: .
DNA: TGCAGCGTCAAACCTCCGGGACAGGGCCGAGAGACCCAGTACTTC
CDR3: CSVKPPGQGRETQYF

V: TRBV15
D: TRBD2
J: TRBJ2-1
size: .
DNA: TGTGCCACCAGCCCCGAGAGGACTAGCGGGAGTAGTAATGAGCAGTTCTTC
CDR3: CATSPERTSGSSNEQFF

V: TRBV7-9
D: .
J: TRBJ2-1
size: .
DNA: TGTGCCAGCAGCTACCATAGTGAGCAGTTCTTC
CDR3: CASSYHSEQFF

V: TRBV7-9
D: .
J: TRBJ1-4
size: .
DNA: TGTGCCAGCAGCCAACCCGGGACGCAGGAAAAACTGTTTTTT
CDR3: CASSQPGTQEKLFF

V: TRBV10-3
D: TRBD1
J: TRBJ1-6
size: once
DNA: TGTGCCATCAGCCCCGGGACAGCTTATAATTCACCCCTCCACTTT
CDR3: CAISPGTAYNSPLHF

V: TRBV10-3
D: .
J: TRBJ2-1
size: .
DNA: TGTGCCATCAGTGATAAGTTGGTTGAGCAGTTCTTC
CDR3: CAISDKLVEQFF

V: TRBV19
D: .
J: TRBJ2-1
size: .
DNA: TGTGCCAGTAGTCCGGGACGAGTGGGTGAGCAGTTCTTC
CDR3: CASSPGRVGEQFF

V: TRBV7-9
D: TRBD1
J: TRBJ1-3
size: .
DNA: TGTGCCAGCAGCTTAAGTCTCTCGAGGGACAGGGTCTCTGGAAACACCATATATTTT
CDR3: CASSLSLSRDRVSGNTIYF

V: TRBV4-1
D: TRBD1
J: TRBJ1-2
size: .
DNA: TGCGCCAGCAGCCACCCGGTGAGGGGGCCTAACTATGGCTACACCTTC
CDR3: CASSHPVRGPNYGYTF

V: TRBV2
D: TRBD1
J: TRBJ1-1
size: .
DNA: TGTGCCAGCAGCCGTGAGGGGGCGCCGAACACTGAAGCTTTCTTT
CDR3: CASSREGAPNTEAFF

V: TRBV5-8
D: .
J: TRBJ2-1
size: .
DNA: TGTGCCAGCAGCTTGTACCTGGGGGACGCTGAGCAGTTCTTC
CDR3: CASSLYLGDAEQFF

V: TRBV5-8
D: .
J: TRBJ1-5
size: once
DNA: TGTGCCAGCAGCTTGGAGGCCAGCTCTCTTTATAGCAATCAGCCCCAGCATTTT
CDR3: CASSLEASSLYSNQPQHF

V: TRBV6-6
D: .
J: TRBJ1-1
size: .
DNA: TGTGCCAGCACCCAATGGGGGCTGTCGGACACTGAAGCTTTCTTT
CDR3: CASTQWGLSDTEAFF

V: TRBV19
D: .
J: TRBJ2-7
size: .
DNA: TGTGCCAGTATGGGGGCCCCCTACGAGCAGTACTTC
CDR3: CASMGAPYEQYF

V: TRBV2
D: TRBD1
J: TRBJ1-6
size: .
DNA: TGTGCCAGCAGAACCGGGACAGGGGGCATCACCCTCCACTTT
CDR3: CASRTGTGGITLHF

V: TRBV2
D: TRBD2
J: TRBJ2-2
size: few
DNA: TGTGCCAGCAGTGCCATGACTAGCGGGAGTTTCACCGGGGAGCTGTTTTTT
CDR3: CASSAMTSGSFTGELFF

V: TRBV7-9
D: TRBD1
J: TRBJ1-4
size: .
DNA: TGTGCCAGCAGCTTAGCGGGACAGGGGGCAACTAATGAAAAACTGTTTTTT
CDR3: CASSLAGQGATNEKLFF

V: TRBV5-1
D: .
J: TRBJ1-1
size: .
DNA: TGCGCCAGCAGCTTGAACCAGGGACAGAACACTGAAGCTTTCTTT
CDR3: CASSLNQGQNTEAFF

V: TRBV15
D: .
J: TRBJ1-4
size: .
DNA: TGTGCCACCAGCAGATTTCTGACTGATGAAAAACTGTTTTTT
CDR3: CATSRFLTDEKLFF

V: TRBV4-2
D: TRBD2
J: TRBJ2-1
size: .
DNA: TGTGCCAGCAGCCAAGAGTCGCGGGAGAACTCGAATGAGCAGTTCTTC
CDR3: CASSQESRENSNEQFF

V: TRBV2
D: .
J: TRBJ2-2
size: .
DNA: TGTGCCAGCTCCTCAGGGTTCTCCGGGGAGCTGTTTTTT
CDR3: CASSSGFSGELFF

V: TRBV6-5
D: TRBD2
J: TRBJ2-5
size: .
DNA: TGTGCCAGCCGGAGACTAGCGGGGGGCACGGGGACCCAGTACTTC
CDR3: CASRRLAGGTGTQYF

V: TRBV1
D: .
J: TRBJ2-3
size: .
DNA: TGCACCAGCAGCCAAGGATACTCCGGGACTAGCGGGAGGGAAGGCACAGATACGCAGTATTTT
CDR3: CTSSQGYSGTSGREGTDTQYF

V: TRBV9
D: .
J: TRBJ1-2
size: .
DNA: TGTGCCAGCAGCGGGACCAGGGTAGACGAGACCTATGGCTACACCTTC
CDR3: CASSGTRVDETYGYTF

V: TRBV28
D: TRBD2
J: TRBJ2-7
size: .
DNA: TGTGCCAGCCGGGAGGGCGGGATTTACTACGAGCAGTACTTC
CDR3: CASREGGIYYEQYF

V: TRBV28
D: .
J: TRBJ1-3
size: .
DNA: TGTGCCAGCAGTTCCTTTTGGGGGACCGGAAACACCATATATTTT
CDR3: CASSSFWGTGNTIYF

V: TRBV18
D: TRBD2
J: TRBJ2-7
size: once
DNA: TGTGCCAGCTCACCGAGGGAGGGGAGGTACGAGCAGTACTTC
CDR3: CASSPREGRYEQYF

V: TRBV2
D: TRBD2
J: TRBJ2-4
size: .
DNA: TGTGCCAGCAGGGAAGGACTAGCGGGAGTGAACATTCAGTACTTC
CDR3: CASREGLAGVNIQYF

V: TRBV30
D: .
J: TRBJ2-7
size: .
DNA: TGTGCCTGGAGTGCGTCGGGCTACGAGCAGTACTTC
CDR3: CAWSASGYEQYF